The rows below give T cell receptor beta chains drawn from one sample of a study of cytomegalovirus exposure and HLA in healthy donors. Here immunoSEQ multiplex PCR was the method, and the copy in TCRdb shows in-frame clones only, minus some. Of some 110,000 clones detected, approximately 85% appear once; the ten largest clones hold roughly 5.3%. Sequencing used PBMCs. The receptor source for this set is a man younger than 35 in good health and CMV-seronegative. CDR3s include the opening cysteine and the closing phenylalanine or tryptophan. Fields, in order: clone size, D gene, J gene, V gene, CDR3 DNA, CDR3 protein. The D gene is left open where the match is weak. The size of a clone is reported for some rows only, either as once, few or many, or as a class for expanded clones.

>few|TRBD1|TRBJ2-7|TRBV6-1
TGTGCCAGCAGGGATGACAGGGACCCCTACGGCGAGCAGTACTTC
CASRDDRDPYGEQYF
>-|-|TRBJ2-1|TRBV5-6
TGTGCCAGCAGCTTGGGTATGGAGGAGCAGTTCTTC
CASSLGMEEQFF
>-|-|TRBJ1-1|TRBV6-1
TGTGCCAGCAAAGCGCCGGAAGCTTTCTTT
CASKAPEAFF
>-|-|TRBJ2-1|TRBV25-1
TGTGCCAGCAGTGAATATCGACAGCCCCGGACCCTCAATGAGCAGTTCTTC
CASSEYRQPRTLNEQFF
>once|TRBD1|TRBJ1-6|TRBV15
TGTGCCACCAGCAGAGATTGGGGGACAGGGGATTCACCCCTCCACTTT
CATSRDWGTGDSPLHF
>-|-|TRBJ2-7|TRBV7-2
TGTGCCAGCAGCTTAGTCCTTTCCTACGAGCAGTACTTC
CASSLVLSYEQYF
>-|-|TRBJ2-2|TRBV18
TGTGCCAGCTCACCACGGGGGCCACAAACGAACACCGGGGAGCTGTTTTTT
CASSPRGPQTNTGELFF
>-|TRBD1|TRBJ1-2|TRBV27
TGTGCCAGCAGCCTCCAGGGGGCGGCGAGCTACACCTTC
CASSLQGAASYTF
>-|-|TRBJ2-7|TRBV6-1
TGTGCCAGCAGTGAATCGGTGTGGCAGTACTTC
CASSESVWQYF
>-|TRBD1|TRBJ2-3|TRBV7-8
TGTGCCAGCAGCCTAGGGGGCGGAGGCACAGATACGCAGTATTTT
CASSLGGGGTDTQYF
>-|-|TRBJ1-2|TRBV19
TGTGCCAGTAGTATAGGAAGGACAGCCCATCCCATGGGCTACACCTTC
CASSIGRTAHPMGYTF
>-|TRBD1|TRBJ1-2|TRBV5-1
TGCGCCAGCAGCCGGGACAGGGTCAACTATGGCTACACCTTC
CASSRDRVNYGYTF
>once|-|TRBJ2-3|TRBV29-1
TGCAGCGTTGAAGGAGTCGGAGGGGCAGATACGCAGTATTTT
CSVEGVGGADTQYF
>once|TRBD2|TRBJ2-1|TRBV4-2
TGTGCCAGCAGCCAAACTAGCGGGAGGACCCATGAGCAGTTCTTC
CASSQTSGRTHEQFF
>-|-|TRBJ2-4|TRBV29-1
TGCAGCGTTGAGAGGTGGGTTGGAAGTGGAGGAGAAGTGGCCAAAAACATTCAGTACTTC
CSVERWVGSGGEVAKNIQYF